This is a list of T cell receptor beta chains from one sample in a study of shared clonotypes between healthy human individuals. Repertoires were generated with immunoSEQ multiplex PCR, while TCRdb's copy carries only in-frame clones and drops some. The sample has under 200,000 clones, roughly 93% seen once. Source material: naive CD4+ T cells sorted from blood. Receptor source: a woman in her twenties or thirties in good health. Each CDR3 is given without its conserved first and last residue.

j_call,cdr3_length,v_call,cdr3_aa
TRBJ2-7,13,TRBV5-1,ASSRLAGQIYEQY
TRBJ2-7,13,TRBV5-1,ASRFLSGHAYEQY
TRBJ1-5,12,TRBV18,ASSPTGGNQPQH
TRBJ2-7,10,TRBV5-1,ASSVTGGEQY
TRBJ2-3,12,TRBV6-5,ASSYGNRGDTQY
TRBJ2-2,13,TRBV28,ASRSQGPNTGELF
TRBJ2-7,12,TRBV7-2,ASSLGGTAGEQY
TRBJ2-3,11,TRBV5-6,ASSLSAEDTQY
TRBJ2-3,12,TRBV5-4,ASSFREYTDTQY
TRBJ1-2,13,TRBV27,ASSPRDSSNYGYT
TRBJ1-4,15,TRBV18,ASSPGRGFATNEKLF
TRBJ1-6,13,TRBV30,AWRTASSYNSPLH
TRBJ2-4,11,TRBV4-1,ASSQAQGSIQY
TRBJ2-1,17,TRBV7-9,ASSSSPSSGRHSYNEQF
TRBJ1-2,15,TRBV28,ASSPSGASPLGYGYT
TRBJ2-7,12,TRBV27,ASSSTGIPYEQY
TRBJ2-3,11,TRBV19,ASSPAPDFLQY
TRBJ2-7,13,TRBV18,ASSPPSRGEYEQY
TRBJ1-4,10,TRBV2,ASFVSVEKLF
TRBJ1-1,10,TRBV2,ASSWTGVTAF
TRBJ1-1,14,TRBV4-1,ASSQVFRGKNTEAF
TRBJ1-1,12,TRBV29-1,SVEVQLIAHEAF
TRBJ2-7,13,TRBV4-1,ASSQVQLAGGEQY
TRBJ1-5,13,TRBV28,ASSPGASGDQPQH
TRBJ2-3,9,TRBV7-6,ASSLKDTQY
TRBJ1-1,14,TRBV4-2,ASSQEIGQANTEAF
TRBJ2-2,15,TRBV4-2,ASSQEVSGIPYGELF
TRBJ1-2,11,TRBV25-1,ASRAGQKRGYT
TRBJ1-3,12,TRBV7-8,ASSLHTGVNTIY
NA,11,TRBV11-2,ASSLAGVYEQY
TRBJ2-5,11,TRBV6-4,ASSVMAGETQY
TRBJ2-7,12,TRBV19,ASSKVAGAYEQY
TRBJ2-7,12,TRBV28,ASSLSAEAYEQY
TRBJ1-2,13,TRBV6-5,AISGGTQAVYGYT
TRBJ2-7,11,TRBV27,ASSSPRVHEQY
TRBJ1-3,12,TRBV19,ASSMSFSGNTIY
TRBJ1-5,11,TRBV29-1,SVEVQTNQPQH
TRBJ2-1,15,TRBV5-1,ASSLDWVAGGYNEQF
TRBJ1-1,9,TRBV29-1,SVRGNTEAF
TRBJ1-2,10,TRBV7-9,ASSQESSGYT
TRBJ2-7,12,TRBV7-2,ASSLRRESYEQY
TRBJ2-2,11,TRBV30,ALGQASDGELF
NA,13,TRBV10-3,AISDSAHRPYEQY
TRBJ2-7,13,TRBV23-1,ASSPLSGDSYEQY
TRBJ2-1,13,TRBV19,ASSDGGTGNNEQF
TRBJ1-1,13,TRBV18,ASSPPTGSHTEAF
TRBJ2-2,12,TRBV28,ASSFAWDTGELF